What follows describes a single T cell receptor beta chain. Method: immunoSEQ multiplex PCR; TCRdb's copy keeps in-frame clones and lacks some. The repertoire has around 29,000 clones, approximately 67% of them found once; the top ten carry roughly a sixth. Germline lookup yields CDR1 SGHAT and CDR2 FQNNGV. The trim removed 6 bases at V and 5 bases at J, leaving 8 bases unmatched. The CDR3 contains 14 residues. The record originates from a study of blood T cell repertoires in COVID-19. Across the study: Researchers got acute and convalescent COVID-19 samples from the United States, Italy and Spain.

The sequencing sample was made of peripheral blood. V and J are TRBV11-2 and TRBJ2-7; 9 bases are a match to TRBD1. This clonotype was obtained from a human donor in a cohort sampled during active COVID-19. The CDR3 DNA sequence: TGTGCCAGCAGACCCAGACAGGGGGGCAACGAGCAGTACTTC. Amino acids: CASRPRQGGNEQYF. Drawing the rest from reference TRBV11-2 and TRBJ2-7, the complete variable domain is EAGVAQSPRYKIIEKRQSVAFWCNPISGHATLYWYQQILGQGPKLLIQFQNNGVVDDSQLPKDRFSAERLKGVDSTLKIQPAKLEDSAVYLCASRPRQGGNEQYFGPGTRLTVT.